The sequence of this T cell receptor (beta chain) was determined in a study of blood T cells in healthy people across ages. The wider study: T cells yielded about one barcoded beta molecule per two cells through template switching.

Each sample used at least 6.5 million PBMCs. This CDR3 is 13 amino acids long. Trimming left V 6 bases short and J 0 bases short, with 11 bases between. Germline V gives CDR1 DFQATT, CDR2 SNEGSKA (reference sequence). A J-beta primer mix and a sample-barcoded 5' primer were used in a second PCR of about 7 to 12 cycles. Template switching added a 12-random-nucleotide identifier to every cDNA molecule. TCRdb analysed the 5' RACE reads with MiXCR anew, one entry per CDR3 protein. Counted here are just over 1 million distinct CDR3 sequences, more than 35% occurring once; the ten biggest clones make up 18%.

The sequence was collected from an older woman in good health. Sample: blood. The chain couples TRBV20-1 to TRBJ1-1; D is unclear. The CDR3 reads CSASPELNTEAFF. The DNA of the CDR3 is TGCAGTGCCTCCCCCGAATTGAACACTGAAGCTTTCTTT.